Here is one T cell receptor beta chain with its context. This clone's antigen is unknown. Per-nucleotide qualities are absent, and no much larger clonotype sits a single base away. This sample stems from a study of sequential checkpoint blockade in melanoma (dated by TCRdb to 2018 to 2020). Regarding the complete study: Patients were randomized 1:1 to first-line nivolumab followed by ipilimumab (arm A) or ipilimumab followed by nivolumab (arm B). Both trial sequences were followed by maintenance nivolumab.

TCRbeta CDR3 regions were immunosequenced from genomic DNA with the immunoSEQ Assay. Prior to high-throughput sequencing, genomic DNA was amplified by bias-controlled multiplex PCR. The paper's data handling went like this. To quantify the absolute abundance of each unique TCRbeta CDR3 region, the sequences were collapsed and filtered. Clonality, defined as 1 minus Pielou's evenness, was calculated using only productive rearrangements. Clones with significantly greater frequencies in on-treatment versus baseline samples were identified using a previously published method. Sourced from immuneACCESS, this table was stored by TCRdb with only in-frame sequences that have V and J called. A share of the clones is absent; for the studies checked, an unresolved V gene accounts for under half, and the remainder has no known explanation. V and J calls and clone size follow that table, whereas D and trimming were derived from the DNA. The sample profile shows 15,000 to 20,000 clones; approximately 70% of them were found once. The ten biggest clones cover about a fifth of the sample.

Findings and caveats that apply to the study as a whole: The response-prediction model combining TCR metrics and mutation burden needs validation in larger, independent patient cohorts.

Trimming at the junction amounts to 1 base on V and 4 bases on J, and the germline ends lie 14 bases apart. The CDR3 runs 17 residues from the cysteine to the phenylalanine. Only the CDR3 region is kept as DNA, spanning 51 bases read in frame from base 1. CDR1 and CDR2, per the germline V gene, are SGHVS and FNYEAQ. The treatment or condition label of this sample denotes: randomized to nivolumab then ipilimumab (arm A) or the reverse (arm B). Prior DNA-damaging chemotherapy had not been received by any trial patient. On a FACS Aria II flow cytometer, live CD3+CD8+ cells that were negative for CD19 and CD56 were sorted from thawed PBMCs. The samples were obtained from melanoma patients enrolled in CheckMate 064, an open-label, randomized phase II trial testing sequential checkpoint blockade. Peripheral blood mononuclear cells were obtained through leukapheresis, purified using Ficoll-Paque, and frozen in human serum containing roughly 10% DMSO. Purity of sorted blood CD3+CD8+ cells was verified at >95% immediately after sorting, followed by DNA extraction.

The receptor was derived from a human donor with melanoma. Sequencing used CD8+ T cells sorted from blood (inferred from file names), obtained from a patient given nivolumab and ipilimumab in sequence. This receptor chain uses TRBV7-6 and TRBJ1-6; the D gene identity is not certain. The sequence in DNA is TGTGCCAGCAGCTTAGAGGCGGCAGATTTGTATAATTCACCCCTCCACTTT. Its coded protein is CASSLEAADLYNSPLHF.